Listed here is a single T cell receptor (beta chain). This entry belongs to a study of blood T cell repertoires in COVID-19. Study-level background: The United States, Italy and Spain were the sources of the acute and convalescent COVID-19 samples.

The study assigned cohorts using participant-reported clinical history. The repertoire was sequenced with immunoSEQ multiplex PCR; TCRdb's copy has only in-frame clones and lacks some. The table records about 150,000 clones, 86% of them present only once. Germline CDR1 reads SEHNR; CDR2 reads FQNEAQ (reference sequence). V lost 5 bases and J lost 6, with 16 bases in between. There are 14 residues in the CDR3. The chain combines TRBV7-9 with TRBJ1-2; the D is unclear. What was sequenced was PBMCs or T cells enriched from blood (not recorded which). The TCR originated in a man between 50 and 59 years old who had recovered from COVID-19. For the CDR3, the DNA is TGTGCCAGCAGCAAAGAGGCTACAGCAAATGGCTACACCTTC. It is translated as CASSKEATANGYTF.